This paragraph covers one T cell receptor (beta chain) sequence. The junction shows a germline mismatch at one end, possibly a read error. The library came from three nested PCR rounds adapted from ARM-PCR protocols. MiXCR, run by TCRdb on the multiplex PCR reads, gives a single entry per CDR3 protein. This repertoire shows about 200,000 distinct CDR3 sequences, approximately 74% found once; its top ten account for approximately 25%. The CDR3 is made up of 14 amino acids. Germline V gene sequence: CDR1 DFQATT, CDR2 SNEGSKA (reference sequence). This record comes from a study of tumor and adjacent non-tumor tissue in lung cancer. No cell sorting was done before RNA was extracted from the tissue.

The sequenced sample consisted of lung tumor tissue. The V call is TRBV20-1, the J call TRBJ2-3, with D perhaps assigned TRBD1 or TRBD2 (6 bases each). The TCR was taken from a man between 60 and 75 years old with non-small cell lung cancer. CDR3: CSAKGGLNTDTRYF. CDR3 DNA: TGCAGTGCAAAGGGGGGCTTGAATACAGATACGCGGTATTTT.